Following are 8 T cell receptor beta chains from one sample sequenced in a study of identifying expanded T cells in peripheral blood. Method: immunoSEQ multiplex PCR; TCRdb's copy keeps in-frame clones and lacks some. The sample lists 100,000 to 110,000 clones, roughly 88% occurring once. Sequenced sample: blood. These receptors all stem from a person between 18 and 70 years old in good health.

The chain couples TRBV13 to TRBJ1-2; D unclear. This CDR3 region has 12 residues. V gave up 2 bases and J gave up 8 bases, with 9 bases separating them. CDR1 is PRHDT, CDR2 FYEKMQ, per germline (reference sequence). CDR3 sequence: CASSLPAGGYTF. In DNA form, the CDR3 reads TGTGCCAGCAGCTTACCTGCCGGAGGCTACACCTTC.

V gene TRBV6-1 combines with J gene TRBJ1-2; possible D gene TRBD1, 5 bases. This CDR3 has 15 residues. V lost 2 bases and J lost 2, with 12 bases in between. In germline, CDR1 is MNHNS, CDR2 SASEGT. The CDR3 region has the DNA TGTGCCAGCAGTGAATGGGGCAGGTCAAACTATGGCTACACCTTC. This encodes CASSEWGRSNYGYTF.

The chain carries TRBV6-1 and TRBJ1-4, with 9 bases fitting TRBD1. This CDR3 contains 14 residues. V trimming: 9 bases; J trimming: 8 bases; junction bases outside the gene matches: 10. From germline, CDR1 is MNHNS and CDR2 SASEGT. Written as DNA, the CDR3 is TGTGCCAGTAGTACAGGGGGCAAGACGGAAAAACTGTTTTTT. Protein: CASSTGGKTEKLFF.

This chain connects TRBV13 to TRBJ2-1; possibly TRBD2 for D (6 bases). Trimming left V 5 bases short and J 4 bases short, with 15 bases between. The CDR3 consists of 15 residues. Germline V gene data show CDR1 as PRHDT and CDR2 as FYEKMQ (reference sequence). The CDR3 sequence is CASSPGGLGYNEQFF. CDR3 DNA sequence: TGTGCCAGCAGCCCTGGGGGGTTGGGGTACAATGAGCAGTTCTTC.

This CDR3 is CASSYRGRGGYTF. The CDR3 DNA follows: TGTGCCAGCAGCTACAGGGGGCGAGGAGGCTACACCTTC. This chain links TRBV27 with TRBJ1-2, with 9 nucleotides matching TRBD1. This CDR3 has 13 amino acids. V shed 6 bases and J 8 bases; nucleotides not matched to a gene: 7. The germline V gene has CDR1 MNHEY and CDR2 SMNVEV (reference sequence).

The gene calls are TRBV5-6 and TRBJ2-1; D uncertain. The CDR3 runs to 16 residues. Trimming cost V 3 bases and J 6 bases, with 19 bases left between them. Per the germline V gene, CDR1 is SGHDT and CDR2 is YYEEEE. In DNA, the CDR3 is TGTGCCAGCAGCTCCGGATCTTACTCCAATTTCAATGAGCAGTTCTTC. This sequence encodes CASSSGSYSNFNEQFF.

The V and J genes are TRBV10-3 and TRBJ1-5; D gene ambiguous. CDR3 length: 17 amino acids. From germline, CDR1 is ENHRY and CDR2 SYGVKD. Trimming removed 0 bases at V and 0 bases at J, with 12 bases between. CDR3 in amino acids: CAISESGSPYSNQPQHF. Written as DNA, the CDR3 is TGTGCCATCAGTGAGTCCGGCAGTCCTTATAGCAATCAGCCCCAGCATTTT.

This clone was recorded a few times. The V and J genes are TRBV4-1 and TRBJ1-2; the D gene is possibly TRBD1 (6 bases). V was trimmed by 5 bases and J by 8 bases, leaving 18 bases between them. This CDR3 region has 14 residues. Per the germline V gene, CDR1 is MGHRA and CDR2 is YSYEKL. This chain's CDR3 is CASSAGQTASGYTF. DNA for the CDR3: TGCGCCAGCAGCGCCGGACAGACCGCTAGCGGCTACACCTTC.